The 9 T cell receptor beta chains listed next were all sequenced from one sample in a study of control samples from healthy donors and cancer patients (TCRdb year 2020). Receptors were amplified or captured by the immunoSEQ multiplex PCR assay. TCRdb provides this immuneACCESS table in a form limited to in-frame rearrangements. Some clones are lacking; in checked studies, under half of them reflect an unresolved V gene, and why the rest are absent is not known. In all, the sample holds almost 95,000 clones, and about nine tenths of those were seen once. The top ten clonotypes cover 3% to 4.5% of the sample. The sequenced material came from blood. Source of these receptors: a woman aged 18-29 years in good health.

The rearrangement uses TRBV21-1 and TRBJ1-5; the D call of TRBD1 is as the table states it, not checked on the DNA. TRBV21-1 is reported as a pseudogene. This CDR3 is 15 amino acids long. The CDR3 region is CASSPRGQGNQPQHF. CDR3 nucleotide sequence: TGTGCCAGCAGCCCCAGGGGGCAGGGCAATCAGCCCCAGCATTTT.

The CDR3 protein is CASRASGGNQPQHF. The CDR3 DNA is TGTGCCAGCAGGGCATCTGGGGGGAATCAGCCCCAGCATTTT. V is TRBV6-5 and J is TRBJ1-5; TRBD1 is a possible D gene (5 bases). The CDR3 length is 14 residues. The germline gives CDR1 MNHEY, CDR2 SVGAGI. V gave up 6 bases and J gave up 4 bases, with 13 bases separating them.

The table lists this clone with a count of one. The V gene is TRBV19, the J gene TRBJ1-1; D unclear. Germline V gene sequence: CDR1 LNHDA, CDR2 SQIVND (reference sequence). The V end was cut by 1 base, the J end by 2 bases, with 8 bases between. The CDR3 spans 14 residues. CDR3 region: CASSIGGPNTEAFF. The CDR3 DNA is TGTGCCAGTAGTATAGGAGGGCCCAACACTGAAGCTTTCTTT.

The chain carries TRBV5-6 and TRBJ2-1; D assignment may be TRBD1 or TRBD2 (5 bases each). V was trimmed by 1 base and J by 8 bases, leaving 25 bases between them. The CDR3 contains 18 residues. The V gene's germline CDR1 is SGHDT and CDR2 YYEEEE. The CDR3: CASSLWVAGSWGMDEQFF. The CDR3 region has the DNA TGTGCCAGCAGCTTGTGGGTTGCAGGGAGCTGGGGAATGGATGAGCAGTTCTTC. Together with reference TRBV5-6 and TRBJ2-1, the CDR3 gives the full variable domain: DAGVTQSPTHLIKTRGQQVTLRCSPKSGHDTVSWYQQALGQGPQFIFQYYEEEERQRGNFPDRFSGHQFPNYSSELNVNALLLGDSALYLCASSLWVAGSWGMDEQFFGPGTRLTVL.

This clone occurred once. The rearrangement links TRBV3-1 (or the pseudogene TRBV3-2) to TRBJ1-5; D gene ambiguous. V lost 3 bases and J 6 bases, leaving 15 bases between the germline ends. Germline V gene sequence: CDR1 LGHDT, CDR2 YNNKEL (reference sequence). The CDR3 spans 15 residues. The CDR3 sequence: CASSQGGRSSQPQHF. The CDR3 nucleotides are TGTGCCAGCAGCCAGGGCGGGAGAAGTAGTCAGCCCCAGCATTTT.

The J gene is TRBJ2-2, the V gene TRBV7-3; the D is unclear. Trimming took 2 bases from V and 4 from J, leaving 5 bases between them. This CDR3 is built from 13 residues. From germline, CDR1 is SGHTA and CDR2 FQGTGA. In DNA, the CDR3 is TGTGCCAGCAGCTTACAGGTCACCGGGGAGCTGTTTTTT. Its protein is CASSLQVTGELFF. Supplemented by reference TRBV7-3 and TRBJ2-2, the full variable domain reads GAGVSQTPSNKVTEKGKYVELRCDPISGHTALYWYRQSLGQGPEFLIYFQGTGAADDSGLPNDRFFAVRPEGSVSTLKIQRTERGDSAVYLCASSLQVTGELFFGEGSRLTVL.

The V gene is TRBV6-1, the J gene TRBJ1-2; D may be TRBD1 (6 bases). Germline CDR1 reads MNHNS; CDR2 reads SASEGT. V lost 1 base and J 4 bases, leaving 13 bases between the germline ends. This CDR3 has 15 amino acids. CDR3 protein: CASSEEHGGSYGYTF. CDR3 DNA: TGTGCCAGCAGTGAAGAGCACGGGGGCAGCTATGGCTACACCTTC.

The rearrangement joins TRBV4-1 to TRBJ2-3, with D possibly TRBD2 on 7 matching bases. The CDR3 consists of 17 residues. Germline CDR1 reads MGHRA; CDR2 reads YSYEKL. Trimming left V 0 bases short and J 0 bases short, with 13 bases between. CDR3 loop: CASSQEEGGWSTDTQYF. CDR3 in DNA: TGCGCCAGCAGCCAAGAGGAGGGGGGGTGGAGCACAGATACGCAGTATTTT.

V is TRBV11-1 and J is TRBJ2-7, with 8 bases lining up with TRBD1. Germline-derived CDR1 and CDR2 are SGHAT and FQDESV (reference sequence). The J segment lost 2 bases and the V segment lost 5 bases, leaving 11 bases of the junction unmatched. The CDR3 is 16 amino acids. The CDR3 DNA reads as TGTGCCAGCAGCCAGATCCGGTACAGGGGGACCTACGAGCAGTACTTC. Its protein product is CASSQIRYRGTYEQYF.